The source of this TCR beta chain is a study of shared clonotypes between healthy human individuals (TCRdb year 2020). Study-wide context: A few men and a couple of women, aged 18 to 49 years, made up the cohort. For each donor, three plates each were used for CD4 naive and CD4 memory, two plates were used for CD8 naive, and one plate was used for CD8 memory. Blood TCR repertoires of four to six healthy adults were deeply sequenced to estimate repertoire size and the extent of clonotype sharing between individuals. Different laboratories and diverse techniques were used to prepare libraries and sequence TCR repertoires, to increase sequencing depth and limit assay-specific biases. Leukapheresis yielded between about 0.94 and 8.9 billion PBMCs per donor. Beyond this particular receptor, the publication reports: Based on pairwise subsampling, the degree of clonotype sharing among donors was expected to be affected by sequencing depth. Even with the large sequencing depth, rarefaction of the sorted-subset datasets indicated that sequencing was incomplete. Compared with non-shared clonotypes, the clonotypes found in all four sorted-subset donors had higher generation probabilities. Across several donors, approximately 5% of naive CD4, roughly 3.5% of naive CD8, about 2.3% of memory CD4, and 0.4% to 0.45% of memory CD8 clonotypes were shared. Because the study included a small number of donors, the genetic and exposure-history diversity represented was limited. Naive subsets generally had larger estimated clonotype richness than memory subsets. Only blood was sampled, and tissue TCR repertoires likely differ from those in blood.

CD8 naive samples consisted of CD45RO-negative cells that were positively selected for CCR7, yielding a CD45RA+CCR7+ population without TemRA cells. The donors were healthy, HIV-negative adults who had no recently reported acute infections or vaccinations. All donors were Caucasian adults living in Nashville, Tennessee, USA. After blood collection by leukapheresis, PBMCs were isolated using Ficoll-Histopaque density gradient centrifugation and then cryopreserved in the vapor phase of liquid nitrogen. Analytical flow cytometry was used to check the purity and quantity of every magnetically sorted T cell population. From each sorted fraction, genomic DNA was isolated and quantified by UV absorbance on a Nanodrop 2000c. From the cysteine up to the phenylalanine, the CDR3 has a length of 13 residues. Only CDR3 DNA is held: 39 bases, read in frame from base 1. The junction shows trimming of 3 bases on V and 3 bases on J, plus 8 bases between the germline ends. The germline V gene (reference sequence) gives CDR1 as MNHEY and CDR2 as SMNVEV.

Remarks on this clone: Its antigen is unknown. Within one base of it there is no much larger clone, and no base qualities were kept.

TCR CDR3 regions were amplified from genomic DNA by multiplex PCR using the deep immunoSEQ assay. Extracted genomic DNA from each cell subset was spread evenly across all wells of several immunoSEQ 96-well plates, with each plate serving as a replicate. Each replicate PCR for sorted subsets received 150 to 250 ng genomic DNA, equal to 28,000 or so T cell genomes. Purified libraries were measured with a Qubit 3.0 fluorometer, size-checked on a Bioanalyzer 2100, and measured again with the KAPA Library Quantification kit. Every immunoSEQ 96-well plate was sequenced on a separate single-read 150-cycle Illumina NextSeq 550 flow cell. The source study handled its data this way. Because only junctional sequences without quality scores were contained in the immunoSEQ output, filtering matching that applied to full-length reads could not be performed. Sequences were annotated with PyIR, a Python wrapper for IgBLAST v1.9, using IMGT germline references to assign V/J genes and CDR3. Any read was removed if the V/J assignment was weak (E-value above 1e-6), the CDR3 was missing, or the read contained stop codons, out-of-frame junctions, or ambiguous translated residues. A V3J clonotype was defined by an identical inferred V gene, J gene, and CDR3 amino acid sequence. Percentage overlap between repertoires was calculated by dividing the number of shared unique clonotypes by the size of the smaller repertoire. RTK rarefaction, the Chao1 estimator, and Recon v2.1 estimates of unobserved clonotypes were used to assess repertoire richness. Generation probabilities were computed with OLGA for all TCRbeta clonotypes obtained by the gDNA method from several donors. In its TCRdb copy, this immuneACCESS table keeps in-frame sequences only and misses some clones. Where compared with another copy, unresolved V genes explain less than half of these, and the others have no known cause. The D gene and trimming were derived from the DNA, and the V and J assignments and clone size from that table. The sample records approximately 600,000 clones, about 95% of which are singletons. The ten largest clones take up approximately 0.11% of the sample.

Sample: naive CD8+ T cells sorted from blood. This specimen's cell subset or site label, per the study, means: CD45RA+CCR7+. The TCR originated in a woman aged 25 to 39 in good health. The rearranged chain carries TRBV27 and TRBJ1-1; the D gene identity is not certain. For the CDR3, the sequence is CASSFSIHTEAFF. The nucleotide sequence reads as follows: TGTGCCAGCAGTTTTTCGATTCACACTGAAGCTTTCTTT.